Following are 2 T cell receptor beta chains from one sample sequenced in a study of T cell responses to AZD1222 COVID-19 vaccine. Using immunoSEQ multiplex PCR, the repertoire was profiled, and TCRdb retains in-frame clones only, with some absent. The sample shows tens of thousands of clones, 90% to 95% of them seen only once. The sequencing used peripheral blood, collected on day 0 of MenACWY control vaccination. The source is an adult in good health.

The CDR3 DNA follows: TGTGCCAGCACTGCTAGCGCTCTCCCACAGGAGCAGTTCTTC. Translating gives CASTASALPQEQFF. The chain has TRBV6-5 and TRBJ2-1, with D perhaps TRBD2 (6 bases). The CDR3 loop spans 14 amino acids. The germline CDR1 and CDR2 sequences are MNHEY and SVGAGI. V was clipped by 7 bases and J by 10 bases, with 20 bases between them.

As regards this clone: Germline and junction disagree at one end, which may indicate a read error. This chain connects TRBV30 to TRBJ2-7; D gene ambiguous. The length of the CDR3 is 12 residues. Per germline, CDR1 GTSNPN and CDR2 SVGIG (reference sequence). CDR3 in DNA: TGTGCCTGGAACGGGTACAGTGAGTCCCAACGGTTC. Translation: CAWNGYSESQRF.